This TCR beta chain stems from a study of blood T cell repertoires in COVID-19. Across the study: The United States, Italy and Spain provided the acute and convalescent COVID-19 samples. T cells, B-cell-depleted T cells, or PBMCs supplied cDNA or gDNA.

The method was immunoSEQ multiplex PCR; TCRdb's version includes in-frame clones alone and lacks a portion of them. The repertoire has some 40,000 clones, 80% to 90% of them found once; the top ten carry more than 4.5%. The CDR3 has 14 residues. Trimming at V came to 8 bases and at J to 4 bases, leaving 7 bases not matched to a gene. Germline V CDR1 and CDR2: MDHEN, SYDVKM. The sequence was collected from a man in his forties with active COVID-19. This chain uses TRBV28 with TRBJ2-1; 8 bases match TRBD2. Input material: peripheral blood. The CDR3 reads CASLYTSGYNEQFF. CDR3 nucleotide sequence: TGTGCCAGCCTGTATACTAGCGGTTACAATGAGCAGTTCTTC. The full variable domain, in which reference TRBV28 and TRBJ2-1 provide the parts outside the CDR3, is DVKVTQSSRYLVKRTGEKVFLECVQDMDHENMFWYRQDPGLGLRLIYFSYDVKMKEKGDIPEGYSVSREKKERFSLILESASTNQTSMYLCASLYTSGYNEQFFGPGTRLTVL.